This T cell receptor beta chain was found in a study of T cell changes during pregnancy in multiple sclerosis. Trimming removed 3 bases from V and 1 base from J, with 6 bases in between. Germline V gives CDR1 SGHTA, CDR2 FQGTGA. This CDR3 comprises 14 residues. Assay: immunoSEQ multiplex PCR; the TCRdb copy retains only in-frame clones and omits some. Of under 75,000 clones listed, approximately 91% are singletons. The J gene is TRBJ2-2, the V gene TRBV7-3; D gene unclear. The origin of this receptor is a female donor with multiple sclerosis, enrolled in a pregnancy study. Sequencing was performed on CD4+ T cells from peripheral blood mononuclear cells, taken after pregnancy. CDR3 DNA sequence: TGTGCCAGCAGCTTCTCAGGGAACACCGGGGAGCTGTTTTTT. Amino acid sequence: CASSFSGNTGELFF.